This TCR beta chain was captured in a study of cytomegalovirus exposure and HLA in healthy donors. The PCR used 60 Vbeta and 13 Jbeta primers. Clones were sequenced by immunoSEQ multiplex PCR, and TCRdb holds only the in-frame ones, with some missing. In the table there are fewer than 350,000 clones, approximately 90% of which are singletons. Study findings and constraints: Some public TCRs appeared in many individuals, while most sequences were rare.

In regard to this clone: The antigen remains unidentified.

The CDR3 runs 13 residues. Germline values: CDR1 SGHNT, CDR2 YENEEA. V gave up 5 bases and J gave up 9 bases, with 11 bases separating them. The chain recombines TRBV11-3 with TRBJ1-6; tentative D call: TRBD1 (6 bases). The source material was PBMCs. The TCR was taken from a woman between 18 and 30 years old in good health and CMV-seronegative. The DNA for the CDR3 is TGTGCCAGCAGCCCCCAACAGGGTTCACCCCTCCACTTT. Its translation: CASSPQQGSPLHF.